The 5 T cell receptor beta chains below were found in one sample sequenced in a study of T cells in women clearing cervical HPV infection. Clones were sequenced by immunoSEQ multiplex PCR, and TCRdb holds only the in-frame ones, with some missing. The sample totals some 25,000 clones. The specimen sequenced was blood buffy coat. The source is a woman aged 18-69 years with a cervical HPV16 infection that either progressed to CIN3+ or cleared (not recorded which).

Regarding this clone: The CDR3 end lies 3 residues beyond the end of the read and is filled in from the germline J gene. The chain employs TRBV6-1 and TRBJ1-4; 7 bases fit TRBD1. This CDR3 has 13 residues. CDR1 is MNHNS and CDR2 is SASEGT in the germline V gene. CDR3 residues: CASSEVEGAPLFF. The CDR3 DNA, read in part, is TGTGCCAGCAGTGAAGTTGAGGGGGCGCCA.

Notes on this clone: The read ends 3 residues before the CDR3 terminus; that terminus is restored from the germline J gene. The V and J genes are TRBV6-1 and TRBJ1-4; 8 nucleotides align to TRBD1. CDR1 and CDR2 (germline): MNHNS, SASEGT. Trimming cost V 4 bases and J 10 bases; bases outside gene matches: 11. The CDR3 is made up of 15 amino acids. The CDR3 bases that were read are TGTGCCAGCAGTGGAACCGGGACAGGCGCAGGAAAA. This encodes CASSGTGTGAGK. The whole CDR3 sequence reads CASSGTGTGAGKLFF.

In the case of this clone: The read comes to an end 3 residues before the CDR3 does, leaving the germline J gene to fill in the end. The rearrangement links TRBV7-2 to TRBJ2-1, with 9 bases aligning to TRBD2. The germline V gene encodes CDR1 SGHTA and CDR2 FQGNSA. V shed 3 bases, J shed 0 bases, and the junction held 0 bases outside the gene matches. This CDR3 is built from 15 residues. This chain's CDR3 is CASSFSGSSYNEQFF. The CDR3 bases that were read are TGTGCCAGCAGCTTTAGCGGGAGCTCCTACAATGAG. Full variable domain (remainder filled in from reference TRBV7-2 and TRBJ2-1): GAGVSQSPSNKVTEKGKDVELRCDPISGHTALYWYRQSLGQGLEFLIYFQGNSAPDKSGLPSDRFSAERTGGSVSTLTIQRTQQEDSAVYLCASSFSGSSYNEQFFGPGTRLTVL.

Points on this clone: The read comes to an end 3 residues before the CDR3 does, leaving the germline J gene to fill in the end. The chain uses TRBV2 and TRBJ2-2; 10 bases match TRBD1. The CDR3 runs to 15 residues. Germline CDR1 is SNHLY and CDR2 is FYNNEI. CDR3 bases read: TGTGCCAGCATGAAATCGACAGGGGGCTTTGAAAAG. It encodes CASMKSTGGFEK. The complete CDR3 protein is CASMKSTGGFEKLFF.

CDR3 residues: CASSPPGVVSYGYTF. Partial CDR3 DNA: TGTGCCAGCAGCCCACCGGGGGTAGTTTCCTATGGC. This chain joins TRBV28 and TRBJ1-2; possibly TRBD1 for D (5 bases). The CDR3 end falls 3 residues outside the read, so it is completed with the germline J gene. CDR1 is MDHEN and CDR2 is SYDVKM in the germline V gene. Trimming took off 6 bases at V and 4 bases at J, with 18 bases between the two ends. The CDR3 extends over 15 amino acids.